Listed below are T cell receptor beta chains from one sample, sequenced in a study of monozygotic twins with cystic fibrosis. TCRdb's copy holds only in-frame clones and misses some; the assay was immunoSEQ multiplex PCR. The sample contains around 36,000 clones, under 70% of which appear only once. Sequenced input: blood. These receptors were collected from a girl between 10 and 17 years old with cystic fibrosis. CDR3s include the opening cysteine and the closing phenylalanine or tryptophan. Each record gives: J gene, D gene, clone size, V gene, CDR3 protein, CDR3 DNA. The D gene is left open where the match is weak. A clone size is listed for some rows: how often the clone was seen (once, few, many), or a class if it is expanded.

J: TRBJ2-3; D: TRBD2; size: .; V: TRBV5-8; CDR3: CASSLGLAGVDTQYF; DNA: TGTGCCAGCAGCTTGGGACTAGCGGGAGTGGATACGCAGTATTTT
J: TRBJ1-1; D: .; size: .; V: TRBV29-1; CDR3: CSVNRYDVGTEAFF; DNA: TGCAGCGTAAACAGGTACGATGTCGGCACTGAAGCTTTCTTT
J: TRBJ2-1; D: .; size: .; V: TRBV18; CDR3: CASSQSGYNEQFF; DNA: TGTGCCAGCTCACAGAGTGGTTACAATGAGCAGTTCTTC
J: TRBJ2-7; D: .; size: .; V: TRBV18; CDR3: CASSHRDSKGYYEQYF; DNA: TGTGCCAGCTCACATCGGGACTCGAAGGGGTACTACGAGCAGTACTTC
J: TRBJ2-4; D: .; size: .; V: TRBV6-5; CDR3: CASSSRLARNIQYF; DNA: TGTGCCAGCAGTAGTAGGCTAGCGAGAAACATTCAGTACTTC
J: TRBJ2-1; D: .; size: .; V: TRBV2; CDR3: CASTPESSYNEQFF; DNA: TGTGCCAGCACGCCGGAGAGCTCCTACAATGAGCAGTTCTTC
J: TRBJ1-1; D: .; size: few; V: TRBV20-1; CDR3: CSARSTEAFF; DNA: TGCAGTGCTCGGAGCACTGAAGCTTTCTTT
J: TRBJ2-4; D: .; size: .; V: TRBV14; CDR3: CASSQDHRLIAKNIQYF; DNA: TGTGCCAGCAGCCAAGATCACAGATTAATAGCCAAAAACATTCAGTACTTC
J: TRBJ1-1; D: .; size: .; V: TRBV7-9; CDR3: CASTRGAEAFF; DNA: TGTGCCAGCACCCGCGGGGCTGAAGCTTTCTTT
J: TRBJ2-2; D: .; size: .; V: TRBV29-1; CDR3: CSGLGRGLSNTGELFF; DNA: TGCAGCGGCTTGGGTAGGGGACTCTCTAACACCGGGGAGCTGTTTTTT
J: TRBJ1-2; D: TRBD1; size: .; V: TRBV20-1; CDR3: CRGAGGDGYTF; DNA: TGCAGGGGCGCAGGGGGCGATGGCTACACCTTC
J: TRBJ1-1; D: .; size: few; V: TRBV2; CDR3: CASSESQVEAFF; DNA: TGTGCCAGCAGTGAAAGTCAGGTGGAAGCTTTCTTT